The 3 T cell receptor beta chains given below trace back to one sample, sequenced in a study of cytomegalovirus exposure and HLA in healthy donors. PCR employed 60 Vbeta and 13 Jbeta primers. Repertoires were generated with immunoSEQ multiplex PCR, while TCRdb's copy carries only in-frame clones and drops some. Among roughly 160,000 clones listed, 73% were seen once. What was sequenced was PBMCs. These receptors all come from a woman between 18 and 29 years old in good health and CMV-seropositive.

The sample holds one count of this clone. This chain links TRBV28 with TRBJ2-7, with 9 nucleotides matching TRBD1. Trimming took 5 bases from V and 0 from J; bases not matched to a gene: 11. The germline CDR1 and CDR2 sequences are MDHEN and SYDVKM. CDR3 length: 17 amino acids. CDR3 sequence: CASSPAHGTGYSYEQYF. The CDR3, as DNA: TGTGCCAGCAGTCCTGCCCACGGGACAGGGTACTCCTACGAGCAGTACTTC.

This clone was picked up a small number of times. The chain joins TRBV7-2 to TRBJ2-5; the D is unclear. Germline V gives CDR1 SGHTA, CDR2 FQGNSA. The CDR3 is 14 amino acids. Deletions cut 4 bases from V and 5 bases from J, with 14 bases between. The CDR3 nucleotides read TGTGCCAGCAGCTCCTATGGGTTCGGGGAGACCCAGTACTTC. Encoded protein: CASSSYGFGETQYF.

This chain connects TRBV2 to TRBJ2-7; 9 bases fit TRBD1. The CDR3 loop spans 13 amino acids. The V and J ends lost 6 bases and 3 bases, in that order; junction bases with no gene match: 3. The germline V gene has CDR1 SNHLY and CDR2 FYNNEI. CDR3 sequence: CASRGQGIYEQYF. CDR3 DNA sequence: TGTGCCAGCAGAGGACAGGGGATCTACGAGCAGTACTTC.